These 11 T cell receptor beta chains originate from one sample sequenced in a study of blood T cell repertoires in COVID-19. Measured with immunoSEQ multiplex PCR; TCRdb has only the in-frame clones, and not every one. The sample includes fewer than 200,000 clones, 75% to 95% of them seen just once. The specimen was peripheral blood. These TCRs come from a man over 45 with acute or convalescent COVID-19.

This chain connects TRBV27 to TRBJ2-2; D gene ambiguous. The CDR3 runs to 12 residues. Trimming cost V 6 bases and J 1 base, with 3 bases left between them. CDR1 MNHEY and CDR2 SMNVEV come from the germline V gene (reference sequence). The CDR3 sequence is CASSQNTGELFF. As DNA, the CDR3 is TGTGCCAGCAGCCAGAACACCGGGGAGCTGTTTTTT.

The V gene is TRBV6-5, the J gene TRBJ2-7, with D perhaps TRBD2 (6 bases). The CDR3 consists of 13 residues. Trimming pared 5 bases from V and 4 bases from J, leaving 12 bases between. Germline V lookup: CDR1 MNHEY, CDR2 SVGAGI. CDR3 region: CASSLEGGYEQYF. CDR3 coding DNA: TGTGCCAGCAGTCTGGAGGGCGGGTACGAGCAGTACTTC.

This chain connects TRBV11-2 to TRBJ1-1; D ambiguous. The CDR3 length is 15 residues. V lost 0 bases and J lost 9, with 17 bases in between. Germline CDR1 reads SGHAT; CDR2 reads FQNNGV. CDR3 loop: CASSLDRTSGKKAFF. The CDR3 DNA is TGTGCCAGCAGCTTAGATCGTACGTCAGGAAAAAAAGCTTTCTTT.

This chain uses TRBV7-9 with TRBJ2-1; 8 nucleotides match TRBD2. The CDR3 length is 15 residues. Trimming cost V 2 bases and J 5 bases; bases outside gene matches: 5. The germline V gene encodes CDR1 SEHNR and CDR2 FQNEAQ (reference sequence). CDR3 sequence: CASSLTAGVHNEQFF. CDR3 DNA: TGTGCCAGCAGCTTAACAGCGGGAGTCCACAATGAGCAGTTCTTC.

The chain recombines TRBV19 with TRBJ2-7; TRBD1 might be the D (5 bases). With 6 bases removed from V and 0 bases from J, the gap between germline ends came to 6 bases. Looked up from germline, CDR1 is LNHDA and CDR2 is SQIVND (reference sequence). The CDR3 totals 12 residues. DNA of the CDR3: TGTGCCAGTAGGACAGTCTCCTACGAGCAGTACGTC. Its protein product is CASRTVSYEQYV.

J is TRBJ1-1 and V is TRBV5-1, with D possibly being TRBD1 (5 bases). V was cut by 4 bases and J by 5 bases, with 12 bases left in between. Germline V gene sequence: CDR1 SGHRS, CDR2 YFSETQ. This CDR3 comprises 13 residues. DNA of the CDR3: TGCGCCAGCAGCCGGACTGGGGGGACTGAAGCTTTCTTT. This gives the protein CASSRTGGTEAFF.

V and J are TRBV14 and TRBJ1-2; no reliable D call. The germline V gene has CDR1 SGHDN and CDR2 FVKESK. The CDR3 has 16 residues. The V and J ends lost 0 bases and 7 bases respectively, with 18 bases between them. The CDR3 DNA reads TGTGCCAGCAGCCAAGATGGCGGCTGGCGGGCCGTTGGCTACACCTTC. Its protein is CASSQDGGWRAVGYTF.

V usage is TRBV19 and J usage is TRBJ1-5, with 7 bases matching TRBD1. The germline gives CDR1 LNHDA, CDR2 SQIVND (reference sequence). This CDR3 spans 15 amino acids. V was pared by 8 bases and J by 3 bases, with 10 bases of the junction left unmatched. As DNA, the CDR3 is TGTGCCAGTGAAAAGACAGGGCCGATCAATCAGCCCCAGCATTTT. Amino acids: CASEKTGPINQPQHF.

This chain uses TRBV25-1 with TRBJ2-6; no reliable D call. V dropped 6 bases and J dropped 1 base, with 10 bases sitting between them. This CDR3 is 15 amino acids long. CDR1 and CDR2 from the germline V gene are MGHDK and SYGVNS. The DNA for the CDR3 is TGTGCCAGCAGCCACACCGGGTCTGGGGCCAACGTCCTGACTTTC. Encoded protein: CASSHTGSGANVLTF.

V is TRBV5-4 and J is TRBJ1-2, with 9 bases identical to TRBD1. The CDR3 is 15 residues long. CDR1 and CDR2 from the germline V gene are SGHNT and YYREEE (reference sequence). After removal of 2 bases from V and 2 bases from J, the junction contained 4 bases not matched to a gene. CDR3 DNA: TGTGCCAGCAGCTTTGACGGGACAGGGAACTATGGCTACACCTTC. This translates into CASSFDGTGNYGYTF.

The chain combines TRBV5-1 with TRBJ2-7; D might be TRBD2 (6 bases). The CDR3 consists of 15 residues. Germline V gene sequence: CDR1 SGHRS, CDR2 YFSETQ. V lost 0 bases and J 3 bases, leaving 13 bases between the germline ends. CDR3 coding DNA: TGCGCCAGCAGCTTGGCCCCGGGAGCCGTCTACGAGCAGTACTTC. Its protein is CASSLAPGAVYEQYF.